This T cell receptor beta chain stems from a study of HIV-infected children after antiretroviral therapy interruption. At the level of the study: Interruption group median age around 9.9 years; continuous group about 8 years. Weeks 0, 12, interruption end (24 or 48), and about 3 years post-study gave interruption-arm samples. Study-wide findings and caveats: Naive CD4+ CDR3 sharing between time points fell after interruption began.

Trimming took off 7 bases at V and 4 bases at J, with 16 bases between the two ends. The length of the CDR3 is 14 residues. RNA-based 3' RACE libraries used unique molecular identifiers. MiXCR was run by TCRdb on the 3' RACE reads, yielding one entry per CDR3 protein. The data show about 89,000 distinct CDR3 sequences, 6% to 8.5% seen once. Treatment denoted: PENTA 11 planned treatment interruption arm or continuous ART arm. Only samples with at least 5 million viable PBMCs qualified. Worth noting for this clonotype: Its antigen is still unknown.

Source: CD45RA+ CD4+ T cells from PBMCs, pooled from several time points, taken from a donor given antiretroviral therapy, either interrupted or continuous. Sample subset: naive CD4+ CD45RA+ CD45RO- T cells. This TCR came from a pool of human donors with HIV. The V gene is TRBV23-1, the J gene TRBJ1-2; D not certain. TRBV23-1 is noted as an ORF with a role that remains uncertain. Here the CDR3 reads CASTSVSPFYGYTF. CDR3 DNA: TGCGCCAGCACCTCCGTCTCCCCATTCTATGGCTACACCTTC.